This T cell receptor (beta chain) originates from a study of cytomegalovirus exposure and HLA in healthy donors. Nominally healthy donors provided the samples, though records likely missed some immune exposures. With regard to this clone: Its antigen is not identified.

Whole-study findings and limits: The study assumed roughly uniform donor sequencing depth for presence/absence analyses.

V dropped 0 bases and J dropped 4 bases, with 8 bases sitting between them. The CDR3 runs 14 residues. The germline V gene has CDR1 SGHRS and CDR2 YFSETQ. It was with 60 Vbeta and 13 Jbeta primers that the PCR ran. Sequencing was performed with immunoSEQ multiplex PCR; in TCRdb, only in-frame clones are kept and a portion is missing. The sample holds 150,000 to 200,000 clones, approximately 84% seen once. The chain employs TRBV5-1 and TRBJ1-5; D call uncertain. Specimen: PBMCs. The TCR comes from a woman aged 30 to 39 in good health and CMV-seropositive. CDR3 DNA: TGCGCCAGCAGCTTGGACGGGATGAATCAGCCCCAGCATTTT. Translated: CASSLDGMNQPQHF.